This TCR beta chain was observed in a study of T cell repertoires in cytomegalovirus infection. Study-level information: Indications of both CMV infection and matching HLA type were provided by public TCR beta signatures.

Study conclusions and caveats: HLA-C-restricted TCR beta clonotypes specific for CMV led the ex vivo response.

TCRdb analysed the reads with MiXCR anew, one entry per CDR3 protein. Here the sample spans 62,000 or so distinct CDR3 sequences, roughly 21% being singletons. As concerns this clonotype: What it binds is unknown.

Germline CDR1 and CDR2: SEHNR and FQNEAQ (reference sequence). The CDR3 runs to 14 residues. V shed 5 bases and J 6 bases; nucleotides not matched to a gene: 6. The sample was CD8+ T cells from cultured PBMCs, taken from culture after CMV antigen stimulation. The chain combines TRBV7-9 with TRBJ2-1, with TRBD1 identical over 8 bases. The sequence was obtained from a human donor in good health (CMV status not recorded). Some clones in this sample may be carry-over from other donors' samples. Here the CDR3 reads CASSTRTGPNEQFF. The CDR3 region has the DNA TGTGCCAGCAGCACCCGGACAGGGCCCAATGAGCAGTTCTTC.